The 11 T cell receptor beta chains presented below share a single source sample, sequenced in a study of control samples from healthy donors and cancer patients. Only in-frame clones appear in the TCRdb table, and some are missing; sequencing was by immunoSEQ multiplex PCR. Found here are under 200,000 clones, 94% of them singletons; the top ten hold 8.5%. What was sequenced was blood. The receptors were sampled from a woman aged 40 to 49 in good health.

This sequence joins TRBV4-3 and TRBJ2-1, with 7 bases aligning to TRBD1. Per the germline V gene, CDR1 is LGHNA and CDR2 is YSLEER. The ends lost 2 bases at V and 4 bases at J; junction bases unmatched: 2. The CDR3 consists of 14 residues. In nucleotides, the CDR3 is TGCGCCAGCAGCCAACAGGGGGTTTACAATGAGCAGTTCTTC. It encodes CASSQQGVYNEQFF.

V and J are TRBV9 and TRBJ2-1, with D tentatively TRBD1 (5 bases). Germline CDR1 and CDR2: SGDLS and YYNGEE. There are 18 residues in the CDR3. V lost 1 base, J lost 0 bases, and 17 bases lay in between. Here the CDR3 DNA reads TGTGCCAGCAGCGTACCGGCCCTCGGACATAGCTCCTACAATGAGCAGTTCTTC. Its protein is CASSVPALGHSSYNEQFF.

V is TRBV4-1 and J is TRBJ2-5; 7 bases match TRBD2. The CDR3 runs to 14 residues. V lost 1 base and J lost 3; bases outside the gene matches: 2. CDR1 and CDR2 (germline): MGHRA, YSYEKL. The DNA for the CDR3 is TGCGCCAGCAGCCAAGGCCTAGCGGAAGAGACCCAGTACTTC. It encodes CASSQGLAEETQYF.

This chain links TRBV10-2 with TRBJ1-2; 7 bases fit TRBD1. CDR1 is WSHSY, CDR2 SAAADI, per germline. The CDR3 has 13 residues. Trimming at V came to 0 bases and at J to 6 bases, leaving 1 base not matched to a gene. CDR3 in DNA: TGCGCCAGCAGTGAGTCGCAGGGGGATGGCTACACCTTC. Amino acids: CASSESQGDGYTF.

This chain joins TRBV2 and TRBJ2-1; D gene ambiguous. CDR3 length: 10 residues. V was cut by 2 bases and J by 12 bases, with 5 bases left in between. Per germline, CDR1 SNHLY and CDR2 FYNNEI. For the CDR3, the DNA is TGTGCCAGCAGTGAAACTATGCAGTTCTTC. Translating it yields CASSETMQFF.

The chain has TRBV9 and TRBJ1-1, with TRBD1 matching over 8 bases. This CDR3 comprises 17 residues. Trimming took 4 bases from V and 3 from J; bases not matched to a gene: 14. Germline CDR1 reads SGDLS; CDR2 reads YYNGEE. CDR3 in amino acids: CASSPRQGRTSHTEAFF. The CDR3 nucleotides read TGTGCCAGCAGCCCTAGACAGGGGCGCACATCTCACACTGAAGCTTTCTTT.

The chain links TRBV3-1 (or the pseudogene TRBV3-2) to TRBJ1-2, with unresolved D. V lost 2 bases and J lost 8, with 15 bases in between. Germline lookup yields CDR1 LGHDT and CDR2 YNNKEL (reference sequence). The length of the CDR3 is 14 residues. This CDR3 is CASSQLSGESGYTF. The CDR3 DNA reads TGTGCCAGCAGCCAACTCTCCGGGGAGAGCGGCTACACCTTC.

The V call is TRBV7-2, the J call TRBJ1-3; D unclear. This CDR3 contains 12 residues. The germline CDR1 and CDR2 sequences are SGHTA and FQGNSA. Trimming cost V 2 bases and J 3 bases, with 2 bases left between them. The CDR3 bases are TGTGCCAGCAGCTTAAATGGAAACACCATATATTTT. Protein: CASSLNGNTIYF.

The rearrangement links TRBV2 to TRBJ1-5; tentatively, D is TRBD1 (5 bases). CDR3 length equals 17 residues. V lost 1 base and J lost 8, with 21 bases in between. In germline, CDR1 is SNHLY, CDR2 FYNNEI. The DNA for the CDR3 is TGTGCCAGCAGTGAAGACCCCGGGACCCGGGTTGACGAGCCCCAGCATTTT. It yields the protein CASSEDPGTRVDEPQHF.

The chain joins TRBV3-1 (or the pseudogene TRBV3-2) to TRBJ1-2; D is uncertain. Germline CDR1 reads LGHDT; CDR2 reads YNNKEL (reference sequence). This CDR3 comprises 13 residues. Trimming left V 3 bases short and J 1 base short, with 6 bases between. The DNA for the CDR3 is TGTGCCAGCAGCCACGGAGATAACTATGGCTACACCTTC. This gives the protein CASSHGDNYGYTF.

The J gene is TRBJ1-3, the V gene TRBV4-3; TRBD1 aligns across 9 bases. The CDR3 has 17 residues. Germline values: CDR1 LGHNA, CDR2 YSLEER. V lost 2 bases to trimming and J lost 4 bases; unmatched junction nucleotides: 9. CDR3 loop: CASSQLLPGQGGNTIYF. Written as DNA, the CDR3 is TGCGCCAGCAGCCAATTGCTGCCGGGACAGGGAGGAAACACCATATATTTT.